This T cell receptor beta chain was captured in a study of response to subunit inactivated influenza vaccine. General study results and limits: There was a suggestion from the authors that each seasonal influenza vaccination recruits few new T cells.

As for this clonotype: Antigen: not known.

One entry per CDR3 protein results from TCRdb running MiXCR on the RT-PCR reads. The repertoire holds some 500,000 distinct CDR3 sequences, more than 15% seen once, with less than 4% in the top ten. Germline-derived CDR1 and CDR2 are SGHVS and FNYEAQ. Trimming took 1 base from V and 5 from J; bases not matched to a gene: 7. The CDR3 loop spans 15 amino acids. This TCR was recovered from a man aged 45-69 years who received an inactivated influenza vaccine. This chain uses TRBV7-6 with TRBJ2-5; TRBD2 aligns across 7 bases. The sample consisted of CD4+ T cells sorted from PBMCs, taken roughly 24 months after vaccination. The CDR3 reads CASSLVYGTTETQYF. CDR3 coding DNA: TGTGCCAGCAGCTTAGTCTATGGGACTACGGAGACCCAGTACTTC.